This is a list of T cell receptor beta chains from one sample in a study of blood T cell repertoires in COVID-19. This table comes from immunoSEQ multiplex PCR, and its TCRdb copy is limited to in-frame clones, with some not included. The sample shows about 170,000 clones, approximately 86% of them seen only once. Material for sequencing was peripheral blood. These TCRs come from a man older than 75 with COVID-19, enrolled during active disease. CDR3s include the opening cysteine and the closing phenylalanine or tryptophan. The D gene is left open where the match is weak. Size is omitted from some rows. Given values are once, few, many or a class for expanded clones.

j_call	d_call	clone_size	cdr3_length	v_call	cdr3_aa	cdr3_nt
TRBJ1-2	TRBD1	.	15	TRBV6-5	CASTGRGLSNYGYTF	TGTGCCAGCACGGGCAGGGGGCTGTCGAACTATGGCTACACCTTC
TRBJ1-2	TRBD1	.	13	TRBV7-3	CASSSTGGTGYTF	TGTGCCAGCAGCTCTACAGGGGGCACTGGCTACACCTTC
TRBJ2-7	.	.	14	TRBV5-1	CASSPVRGRVEQYF	TGCGCCAGCAGTCCAGTCAGGGGAAGAGTCGAGCAGTACTTC
TRBJ2-5	.	.	12	TRBV12-3/TRBV12-4	CASSSTVETQYF	TGTGCCAGCAGTTCGACTGTAGAGACCCAGTACTTC
TRBJ1-6	.	.	14	TRBV11-3	CASSSRGAGSPLHF	TGTGCCAGCAGTTCCCGGGGGGCGGGCTCACCCCTCCACTTT
TRBJ1-1	.	.	13	TRBV7-3	CASSPGGREAAFF	TGTGCCAGCAGCCCTGGGGGTAGGGAGGCTGCTTTCTTT
TRBJ1-2	.	.	14	TRBV6-6	CASSFLGANYGYTF	TGTGCCAGCAGTTTCCTCGGAGCTAACTATGGCTACACCTTC
TRBJ1-3	.	few	11	TRBV6-6	CASRGANTIYF	TGTGCCAGCAGAGGGGCAAACACCATATATTTT
TRBJ2-5	TRBD2	.	17	TRBV27	CASSGLGTSGGAETQYF	TGTGCCAGCAGTGGCCTTGGGACTAGCGGGGGGGCAGAGACCCAGTACTTC
TRBJ2-5	TRBD1	.	14	TRBV19	CASSMGQRQETQYF	TGTGCCAGTAGTATGGGACAGCGACAAGAGACCCAGTACTTC
TRBJ2-4	.	.	12	TRBV4-1	CASSQTGRIQYF	TGCGCCAGCAGCCAAACGGGAAGGATTCAGTACTTC
TRBJ1-1	.	.	14	TRBV7-9	CASSLEGGFTEAFF	TGTGCCAGCAGCTTAGAAGGGGGATTCACTGAAGCTTTCTTT
TRBJ2-7	.	.	12	TRBV6-6	CASSYPRDEQYF	TGTGCCAGCAGTTACCCGCGGGACGAGCAGTACTTC
TRBJ2-7	.	few	14	TRBV2	CASSETTEGYEQYF	TGTGCCAGCAGTGAAACCACGGAGGGCTACGAGCAGTACTTC
TRBJ1-6	TRBD1	.	14	TRBV6-6	CASSFPGGAEPLHF	TGTGCCAGCAGTTTCCCAGGGGGCGCAGAACCCCTCCACTTT
TRBJ1-3	.	.	11	TRBV10-1	CATGNGNTIYF	TGCGCCACCGGGAATGGAAACACCATATATTTT
TRBJ2-5	.	.	12	TRBV5-5	CASSLGLETQYF	TGTGCCAGCAGCTTGGGACTAGAGACCCAGTACTTC
TRBJ2-1	.	.	15	TRBV5-1	CASSLGGIAYNEQFF	TGCGCCAGCAGCTTGGGGGGCATAGCCTACAATGAGCAGTTCTTC
TRBJ2-3	.	.	12	TRBV6-5	CASSSEGYTQYF	TGTGCCAGCAGTTCCGAGGGATATACGCAGTATTTT
TRBJ2-7	TRBD2	.	17	TRBV18	CASSPFGLTSGPYEQYF	TGTGCCAGCTCACCATTCGGGCTAACTAGCGGCCCTTACGAGCAGTACTTC
TRBJ2-7	TRBD1	.	18	TRBV6-1	CASSESQVRDSGRHEQYF	TGTGCCAGCAGTGAATCCCAGGTACGGGACAGCGGTCGTCACGAGCAGTACTTC
TRBJ2-5	TRBD2	few	15	TRBV10-3	CAISELTSGQETQYF	TGTGCCATCAGTGAGTTGACTAGCGGGCAAGAGACCCAGTACTTC
TRBJ2-7	TRBD2	.	12	TRBV3-1/TRBV3-2	CATGGGPYEQYF	TGTGCCACCGGGGGGGGCCCCTACGAGCAGTACTTC